The 29 T cell receptor beta chains given below trace back to one sample, sequenced in a study of cytomegalovirus exposure and HLA in healthy donors. Vbeta (60) and Jbeta (13) primers were used in the PCR. Clones were sequenced by immunoSEQ multiplex PCR, and TCRdb holds only the in-frame ones, with some missing. The table records 200,000 to 250,000 clones, around 85% of them present only once. The specimen sequenced was PBMCs. The receptors stem from a middle-aged man in good health and CMV-seronegative.

With regard to this clone: The sample contains more than one DNA sequence encoding this CDR3. The genes are TRBV2 and TRBJ2-7; 7 nucleotides match TRBD1. With V trimmed by 4 bases and J by 4 bases, 4 bases remained unmatched. CDR1 is SNHLY, CDR2 FYNNEI, per germline. The length of the CDR3 is 13 residues. The CDR3 DNA reads TGTGCCAGCAGTGGACAGGGCGGTTACGAGCAGTACTTC. Translated, it gives CASSGQGGYEQYF.

This chain uses TRBV28 with TRBJ2-7; D is perhaps TRBD1 (5 bases). The V gene lost 7 bases and the J gene lost 2 bases, with 21 bases spanning the gap. Germline V gene lookup returns CDR1 MDHEN and CDR2 SYDVKM. The CDR3 is 16 residues long. The CDR3 sequence is CASTPGGPKGTYEQYF. The CDR3 DNA follows: TGTGCCAGCACCCCAGGCGGTCCCAAGGGGACCTACGAGCAGTACTTC.

This sequence joins TRBV27 and TRBJ2-3; 8 positions match TRBD1. Germline CDR1 is MNHEY and CDR2 is SMNVEV (reference sequence). Trimming at V came to 2 bases and at J to 5 bases, leaving 9 bases not matched to a gene. This CDR3 has 16 amino acids. The CDR3 region has the DNA TGTGCCAGCAGTTTACGTCCGACAGGGGTGGGAGATACGCAGTATTTT. It is translated as CASSLRPTGVGDTQYF.

The CDR3 reads CASSTTTDTQYF. The CDR3 DNA sequence: TGTGCCAGCAGTACTACCACAGATACGCAGTATTTT. The chain links TRBV2 to TRBJ2-3; the D is unclear. Per germline, CDR1 SNHLY and CDR2 FYNNEI. CDR3 length equals 12 residues. The V end was cut by 5 bases, the J end by 2 bases, with 5 bases between.

This clone was detected only once. J is TRBJ1-5 and V is TRBV4-2; tentative D call: TRBD1 (6 bases). The CDR3 is 16 residues long. Trimming took off 3 bases at V and 4 bases at J, with 16 bases between the two ends. Per the germline V gene, CDR1 is LGHNA and CDR2 is YNFKEQ. CDR3 bases: TGTGCCAGCAGCCAGGTAGGAGGACAGAATAATCAGCCCCAGCATTTT. Amino acids: CASSQVGGQNNQPQHF.

This chain links TRBV28 with TRBJ2-7, with 12 nucleotides matching TRBD2. Germline CDR1 is MDHEN and CDR2 is SYDVKM. This CDR3 contains 14 residues. With 5 bases clipped from V and 8 bases from J, the junction kept 7 bases outside the gene matches. This chain's CDR3 is CASSPGLAGAQQYF. CDR3 in DNA: TGTGCCAGCAGTCCGGGACTAGCGGGTGCCCAGCAGTACTTC.

The CDR3 nucleotides are TGTGCCAGCAGCTTGGACCTCAACTCCTACGAGCAGTACTTC. Amino acid sequence: CASSLDLNSYEQYF. V gene TRBV5-4 combines with J gene TRBJ2-5; D is ambiguous. The end of the DNA is better explained by TRBJ2-7, so the J call may be wrong. Germline CDR1 is SGHNT and CDR2 is YYREEE (reference sequence). This CDR3 region has 14 residues.

This clone was seen ten or more times. The J gene is TRBJ1-1, the V gene TRBV7-9; D is undetermined. The CDR3 spans 14 residues. Germline CDR1 SEHNR, CDR2 FQNEAQ (reference sequence). V was cut by 3 bases and J by 6 bases, with 14 bases left in between. CDR3 protein: CASSLNQANPEAFF. The CDR3 DNA reads TGTGCCAGCAGCTTGAACCAGGCCAACCCTGAAGCTTTCTTT.

The V and J genes are TRBV30 and TRBJ2-7; a possible D gene is TRBD2 (5 bases). The germline V and J ends were trimmed by 1 base and 7 bases, with 17 bases remaining between them. This CDR3 has 14 amino acids. Germline lookup yields CDR1 GTSNPN and CDR2 SVGIG (reference sequence). CDR3 protein: CAWSGLAFLGEQYF. For the CDR3, the DNA is TGTGCCTGGAGTGGGCTAGCATTCCTCGGGGAGCAGTACTTC.

The genes are TRBV6-5 and TRBJ1-2; possible D gene TRBD1, 5 bases. Trimming removed 2 bases at V and 8 bases at J, with 12 bases between. Germline V CDR1 and CDR2: MNHEY, SVGAGI. CDR3 length equals 13 residues. Here the CDR3 reads CASSYAGHGGYTF. As DNA, the CDR3 is TGTGCCAGCAGTTACGCAGGACACGGGGGCTACACCTTC.

This clone was detected only a few times. This chain links TRBV7-3 with TRBJ1-1; D gene ambiguous. CDR3 length: 13 residues. CDR1 and CDR2 from the germline V gene are SGHTA and FQGTGA. The V gene lost 5 bases and the J gene lost 2 bases, with 9 bases spanning the gap. CDR3 sequence reads: CASSPTLNTEAFF. The CDR3 nucleotides are TGTGCCAGCAGCCCCACCCTAAACACTGAAGCTTTCTTT.

V is TRBV30 and J is TRBJ2-6; maybe TRBD2 (5 bases). The V end lost 5 bases, the J end lost 1 base, and 9 bases lay between the germline ends. The V gene's germline CDR1 is GTSNPN and CDR2 SVGIG (reference sequence). The CDR3 runs to 14 residues. The CDR3 region has the DNA TGTGCCTGGGCCGGACTTTCTGGGGCCAACGTCCTGACTTTC. This encodes CAWAGLSGANVLTF.

The chain recombines TRBV27 with TRBJ2-7, with 8 bases fitting TRBD1. This CDR3 has 15 residues. Looked up from germline, CDR1 is MNHEY and CDR2 is SMNVEV (reference sequence). Trimming cost V 3 bases and J 3 bases; bases outside gene matches: 7. CDR3 sequence (DNA): TGTGCCAGCAGTTTCCGGACAGGGTCCATCTACGAGCAGTACTTC. As protein: CASSFRTGSIYEQYF.

The V and J genes are TRBV7-9 and TRBJ2-1; TRBD2 matches at 10 bases. The CDR3 covers 15 residues. The germline V gene encodes CDR1 SEHNR and CDR2 FQNEAQ (reference sequence). The J segment lost 6 bases and the V segment lost 6 bases, leaving 8 bases of the junction unmatched. CDR3 in DNA: TGTGCCAGCAGGCTAGCGGGAGCCGGCTCCAATGAGCAGTTCTTC. Its translation: CASRLAGAGSNEQFF.

J is TRBJ2-7 and V is TRBV6-5; TRBD2 matches at 7 bases. Germline lookup yields CDR1 MNHEY and CDR2 SVGAGI. Trimming cost V 2 bases and J 2 bases; bases outside gene matches: 6. The CDR3 sequence is 15 residues long. CDR3 nucleotides: TGTGCCAGCAGTTACGCTAGCGGAGGAACCTACGAGCAGTACTTC. The encoded protein is CASSYASGGTYEQYF.

This chain joins TRBV6-1 and TRBJ1-5, with a possible D match to TRBD1 (5 bases). Germline V gene data show CDR1 as MNHNS and CDR2 as SASEGT. The V gene lost 8 bases and the J gene lost 1 base, with 12 bases spanning the gap. The CDR3 loop spans 14 amino acids. The CDR3 here is CASRLRGSNQPQHF. The DNA of the CDR3 is TGTGCCAGCCGCTTACGGGGGAGCAATCAGCCCCAGCATTTT.

A few counts support this clone. The chain combines TRBV5-4 with TRBJ2-1; TRBD2 matches 16 bases. CDR1 SGHNT and CDR2 YYREEE come from the germline V gene (reference sequence). CDR3 length equals 17 residues. V was pared by 4 bases and J by 9 bases, with 10 bases of the junction left unmatched. The CDR3 region is CASSPGTSGRGQTEQFF. The CDR3 DNA is TGTGCCAGCAGCCCGGGGACTAGCGGGAGGGGTCAGACTGAGCAGTTCTTC.

The rearrangement links TRBV5-8 to TRBJ2-2; perhaps TRBD1 as D (5 bases). The germline V and J ends were trimmed by 4 bases and 8 bases, with 9 bases remaining between them. Germline V gives CDR1 SGHTS, CDR2 YDEGEE. The CDR3 runs 12 residues. Written as DNA, the CDR3 is TGTGCCAGCAGCCCCAGGGCAGGGGAGCTGTTTTTT. Translated: CASSPRAGELFF.

This sequence joins TRBV5-6 and TRBJ2-3; no reliable D call. The germline gives CDR1 SGHDT, CDR2 YYEEEE. Trimming stripped 4 bases from V and 0 bases from J, with 3 bases between. This CDR3 comprises 12 residues. The CDR3 protein is CASSPSTDTQYF. In DNA, the CDR3 is TGTGCCAGCAGCCCTAGCACAGATACGCAGTATTTT.

The chain has TRBV10-3 and TRBJ1-2; no definite D call. Trimming took off 0 bases at V and 2 bases at J, with 7 bases between the two ends. This CDR3 contains 14 residues. Germline V gene data show CDR1 as ENHRY and CDR2 as SYGVKD. CDR3 sequence (DNA): TGTGCCATCAGTGAGTCGAATAGAAACTATGGCTACACCTTC. This sequence encodes CAISESNRNYGYTF.

A word on this clone: A junction boundary mismatches the germline segment, possibly from a read error. This sequence joins TRBV5-1 and TRBJ2-2; D gene uncertain. The CDR3 is 17 residues long. Germline CDR1 SGHRS, CDR2 YFSETQ. The CDR3 nucleotides are TGCGCCAGCAGCCCCGATTTGAGCGCCCCGAAAACCGGGGAGCTGTTTTTT. Residues: CASSPDLSAPKTGELFF.

CDR3 in DNA: TGTGCCAGCTCATACATAATTAGCGCAGGGGGCTTTGGTAACACTGAAGCTTTCTTT. Translated: CASSYIISAGGFGNTEAFF. This chain uses TRBV18 with TRBJ1-1; TRBD1 matches at 8 bases. Unmatched junction bases numbered 19, after V lost 5 bases and J lost 2 bases. The CDR3 loop spans 19 amino acids. Per the germline V gene, CDR1 is KGHSH and CDR2 is LQKENI.

The genes are TRBV9 and TRBJ2-2, with 9 bases that match TRBD1. CDR1 and CDR2 (germline): SGDLS, YYNGEE. This CDR3 is 16 amino acids long. The V and J ends lost 3 bases and 6 bases, in that order; junction bases with no gene match: 9. The CDR3 here is CASSAFGQGWSGELFF. DNA of the CDR3: TGTGCCAGCAGCGCCTTCGGACAGGGGTGGTCCGGGGAGCTGTTTTTT.

The chain is built from TRBV4-1 and TRBJ1-1, with D maybe TRBD1 (6 bases). The germline V gene encodes CDR1 MGHRA and CDR2 YSYEKL. Trimming shortened V by 4 bases and J by 1 base, and 7 bases separated the two germline ends. This CDR3 is 13 amino acids long. CDR3 protein: CASSRTANTEAFF. DNA of the CDR3: TGCGCCAGCAGCCGGACAGCGAACACTGAAGCTTTCTTT.

This chain connects TRBV5-1 to TRBJ2-3; 8 bases are shared with TRBD2. This CDR3 is built from 15 residues. The V gene's germline CDR1 is SGHRS and CDR2 YFSETQ. V shed 0 bases, J shed 4 bases, and the junction held 4 bases outside the gene matches. The CDR3 DNA follows: TGCGCCAGCAGCTTGGTTAGAGCGGGAGCAGATACGCAGTATTTT. It translates to CASSLVRAGADTQYF.

V usage is TRBV9 and J usage is TRBJ1-1, with a tentative D call TRBD1 (6 bases). The V gene's germline CDR1 is SGDLS and CDR2 YYNGEE. This CDR3 comprises 17 residues. Trimming removed 4 bases from V and 1 base from J, with 20 bases in between. CDR3 residues: CASSLSGGAGGNTEAFF. CDR3 nucleotide sequence: TGTGCCAGCAGCTTAAGCGGGGGGGCTGGGGGGAACACTGAAGCTTTCTTT.

The chain recombines TRBV18 with TRBJ1-4; 7 bases fit TRBD1. V trimming: 3 bases; J trimming: 0 bases; junction bases outside the gene matches: 4. Germline lookup yields CDR1 KGHSH and CDR2 LQKENI. The CDR3 consists of 16 residues. In nucleotides, the CDR3 is TGTGCCAGCTCACCTCGACAGGGTACAACTAATGAAAAACTGTTTTTT. Its protein is CASSPRQGTTNEKLFF.

V gene TRBV5-4 combines with J gene TRBJ1-2, with 12 nucleotides matching TRBD1. After removal of 4 bases from V and 1 base from J, the junction contained 5 bases not matched to a gene. Germline loops: CDR1 SGHNT, CDR2 YYREEE (reference sequence). CDR3 length: 16 amino acids. Written as DNA, the CDR3 is TGTGCCAGCAGCCGGGACAGGGGGCGAAGTAACTATGGCTACACCTTC. Translating gives CASSRDRGRSNYGYTF.

The rearrangement links TRBV5-1 to TRBJ1-5; 7 nucleotides agree with TRBD1. CDR3 length: 15 residues. Per the germline V gene, CDR1 is SGHRS and CDR2 is YFSETQ. V lost 0 bases and J lost 4; bases outside the gene matches: 4. This CDR3 is CASSLAGTVNQPQHF. The CDR3 region has the DNA TGCGCCAGCAGCTTGGCCGGGACAGTTAATCAGCCCCAGCATTTT.